A selection of T cell receptor beta chains follows, all from one sample in a study of OX40 agonist ivuxolimab in advanced cancers. The protocol was immunoSEQ multiplex PCR, while the TCRdb copy is restricted to in-frame clones and leaves out a portion. The sample comprises tens of thousands of clones, about nine tenths of which are singletons, and just under 2% rests with the top ten. The source was CD4+ or CD8+ T cells sorted from blood, collected in a trial of the OX40 agonist ivuxolimab. The receptors derive from an adult with an advanced solid tumor such as melanoma, head and neck, liver or kidney cancer. Both conserved end residues are part of each CDR3. Fields, in order: D gene, J gene, V gene, clone size, CDR3 protein, CDR3 DNA. A D gene is named only where the DNA matches it firmly. Only some rows state a clone size, as once, few, many or a class for expanded clones.

D: TRBD1; J: TRBJ2-5; V: TRBV11-2; size: NA; CDR3: CASSIQGVWETQYF; DNA: TGTGCCAGCAGCATTCAGGGGGTCTGGGAGACCCAGTACTTC
D: TRBD1; J: TRBJ2-7; V: TRBV28; size: NA; CDR3: CASSPGQGAIYEQYF; DNA: TGTGCCAGCTCTCCGGGACAGGGGGCGATCTACGAGCAGTACTTC
D: TRBD2; J: TRBJ2-7; V: TRBV6-6; size: NA; CDR3: CASTLASGYVEQYF; DNA: TGTGCCAGCACTCTCGCTAGCGGGTACGTCGAGCAGTACTTC
D: NA; J: TRBJ2-2; V: TRBV19; size: NA; CDR3: CASSIGPNTGELFF; DNA: TGTGCCAGTAGTATAGGACCAAACACCGGGGAGCTGTTTTTT
D: TRBD1; J: TRBJ2-7; V: TRBV29-1; size: NA; CDR3: CSVTLTGVTYEQYF; DNA: TGCAGCGTCACACTGACAGGGGTAACCTACGAGCAGTACTTC
D: NA; J: TRBJ2-7; V: TRBV13; size: NA; CDR3: CASSSDGTYEQYF; DNA: TGTGCCAGCAGCTCGGACGGAACCTACGAGCAGTACTTC
D: TRBD1; J: TRBJ2-7; V: TRBV6-5; size: NA; CDR3: CASTEGGQGIYEQYF; DNA: TGTGCCAGCACCGAGGGGGGACAGGGGATCTACGAGCAGTACTTC
D: NA; J: TRBJ2-1; V: TRBV11-3; size: NA; CDR3: CASSLGVGLGNEQFF; DNA: TGTGCCAGCAGCTTAGGGGTAGGCCTGGGCAATGAGCAGTTCTTC
D: NA; J: TRBJ1-1; V: TRBV20-1; size: NA; CDR3: CSAARGEEAFF; DNA: TGCAGTGCTGCCCGAGGAGAGGAAGCTTTCTTT
D: NA; J: TRBJ1-5; V: TRBV6-6; size: NA; CDR3: CASSDRGGHQPQHF; DNA: TGTGCCAGCAGTGACCGAGGGGGACATCAGCCCCAGCATTTT
D: NA; J: TRBJ2-7; V: TRBV5-4; size: NA; CDR3: CASSLEEGRYEQYF; DNA: TGTGCCAGCAGCTTGGAGGAGGGAAGATACGAGCAGTACTTC
D: NA; J: TRBJ2-2; V: TRBV19; size: NA; CDR3: CASRISGANTGELFF; DNA: TGTGCCAGTAGGATCAGTGGAGCGAACACCGGGGAGCTGTTTTTT
D: NA; J: TRBJ1-2; V: TRBV28; size: few; CDR3: CASSRANYGYTF; DNA: TGTGCCAGCAGTCGAGCTAACTATGGCTACACCTTC
D: TRBD2; J: TRBJ2-7; V: TRBV18; size: NA; CDR3: CASSPSGTSGSSYEQYF; DNA: TGTGCCAGCTCACCATCCGGGACTAGCGGGAGTTCCTACGAGCAGTACTTC
D: NA; J: TRBJ1-2; V: TRBV5-1; size: NA; CDR3: CASSSPDTYGYTF; DNA: TGCGCCAGCAGCTCACCGGACACCTATGGCTACACCTTC
D: TRBD1; J: TRBJ1-1; V: TRBV5-1; size: NA; CDR3: CASSPDRFDEAFF; DNA: TGCGCCAGCAGCCCGGACAGGTTTGATGAAGCTTTCTTT
D: NA; J: TRBJ2-2; V: TRBV5-1; size: NA; CDR3: CASSLDSANTGELFF; DNA: TGCGCCAGCAGCTTGGACTCAGCGAACACCGGGGAGCTGTTTTTT
D: NA; J: TRBJ2-5; V: TRBV5-6; size: NA; CDR3: CASSFSGTQETQYF; DNA: TGTGCCAGCAGCTTTTCTGGAACCCAAGAGACCCAGTACTTC
D: TRBD1; J: TRBJ2-2; V: TRBV5-1; size: NA; CDR3: CASSPGGQGTGELFF; DNA: TGCGCCAGCAGCCCGGGGGGACAGGGAACCGGGGAGCTGTTTTTT
D: NA; J: TRBJ2-7; V: TRBV4-1; size: NA; CDR3: CASRERQSSYEQYF; DNA: TGCGCCAGCCGGGAGCGTCAGAGCTCCTACGAGCAGTACTTC
D: TRBD1; J: TRBJ1-2; V: TRBV28; size: NA; CDR3: CASRTGERGNYGYTF; DNA: TGTGCCAGCAGGACAGGGGAAAGAGGGAACTATGGCTACACCTTC
D: NA; J: TRBJ2-5; V: TRBV6-5; size: NA; CDR3: CASSQNRETQYF; DNA: TGTGCCAGCAGCCAGAACAGGGAGACCCAGTACTTC
D: NA; J: TRBJ1-2; V: TRBV19; size: NA; CDR3: CASTRNYGYTF; DNA: TGTGCCAGTACCCGGAACTATGGCTACACCTTC
D: NA; J: TRBJ2-7; V: TRBV6-1; size: NA; CDR3: CASSEGGSGYEQYF; DNA: TGTGCCAGCAGTGAAGGAGGTAGCGGCTACGAGCAGTACTTC
D: TRBD2; J: TRBJ2-2; V: TRBV19; size: NA; CDR3: CASSMGLAGTGELFF; DNA: TGTGCCAGTAGTATGGGGTTAGCGGGGACCGGGGAGCTGTTTTTT
D: NA; J: TRBJ1-1; V: TRBV13; size: once; CDR3: CASSLGRGTEAFF; DNA: TGTGCCAGCAGCTTAGGTCGGGGCACTGAAGCTTTCTTT
D: TRBD2; J: TRBJ2-1; V: TRBV18; size: NA; CDR3: CASSPPGLRYNEQFF; DNA: TGTGCCAGCTCACCGCCGGGACTACGCTACAATGAGCAGTTCTTC
D: TRBD1; J: TRBJ1-4; V: TRBV19; size: NA; CDR3: CASSIRGQTGEKLFF; DNA: TGTGCCAGTAGTATACGGGGACAGACGGGCGAAAAACTGTTTTTT
D: NA; J: TRBJ2-1; V: TRBV5-1; size: NA; CDR3: CASSLDGTPEDEQFF; DNA: TGCGCCAGCAGCTTGGACGGGACGCCAGAGGATGAGCAGTTCTTC
D: NA; J: TRBJ2-3; V: TRBV5-1; size: few; CDR3: CASSFRDTDTQYF; DNA: TGCGCCAGCAGCTTCCGGGACACAGATACGCAGTATTTT
D: NA; J: TRBJ2-5; V: TRBV11-1; size: once; CDR3: CASSRGGTETQYF; DNA: TGTGCCAGCAGCAGGGGAGGCACCGAGACCCAGTACTTC
D: TRBD1; J: TRBJ1-2; V: TRBV6-1; size: few; CDR3: CASSETDRVGGYTF; DNA: TGTGCCAGCAGTGAAACAGACAGGGTGGGTGGCTACACCTTC
D: NA; J: TRBJ2-3; V: TRBV7-3; size: NA; CDR3: CASSLDWNTDTQYF; DNA: TGTGCCAGCAGCTTAGACTGGAACACAGATACGCAGTATTTT
D: NA; J: TRBJ1-2; V: TRBV6-1; size: NA; CDR3: CASSARQTNGYTF; DNA: TGTGCCAGCAGTGCCCGACAGACAAATGGCTACACCTTC
D: TRBD1; J: TRBJ2-3; V: TRBV5-1; size: NA; CDR3: CASSSGQGGTDTQYF; DNA: TGCGCCAGCAGCTCAGGACAGGGCGGCACAGATACGCAGTATTTT
D: TRBD1; J: TRBJ1-2; V: TRBV5-1; size: NA; CDR3: CASSMTGGYGDGYTF; DNA: TGCGCCAGCAGCATGACAGGGGGCTACGGGGATGGCTACACCTTC
D: NA; J: TRBJ2-7; V: TRBV6-5; size: NA; CDR3: CASRGDLFPEQYF; DNA: TGTGCCAGCAGGGGGGACCTATTTCCCGAGCAGTACTTC
D: TRBD2; J: TRBJ2-5; V: TRBV5-1; size: once; CDR3: CASNQGLAGVGETQYF; DNA: TGCGCCAGCAACCAGGGACTAGCGGGAGTTGGGGAGACCCAGTACTTC
D: NA; J: TRBJ1-2; V: TRBV5-1; size: NA; CDR3: CASSFGTNYGYTF; DNA: TGCGCCAGCAGCTTCGGGACTAACTATGGCTACACCTTC
D: NA; J: TRBJ2-2; V: TRBV7-2; size: NA; CDR3: CASSFPWAAGELFF; DNA: TGTGCCAGCAGCTTCCCTTGGGCCGCCGGGGAGCTGTTTTTT
D: TRBD2; J: TRBJ2-3; V: TRBV7-8; size: NA; CDR3: CASSLRWTSGSGASTDTQYF; DNA: TGTGCCAGCAGCTTACGGTGGACTAGCGGGAGTGGGGCTAGCACAGATACGCAGTATTTT
D: TRBD2; J: TRBJ2-1; V: TRBV28; size: NA; CDR3: CATIPGTSSNEQFF; DNA: TGTGCCACCATCCCCGGGACTAGTAGCAATGAGCAGTTCTTC
D: NA; J: TRBJ2-5; V: TRBV19; size: once; CDR3: CASSLTGTWDF; DNA: TGTGCCAGTAGCCTAACCGGGACTTGGGACTTC
D: NA; J: TRBJ1-1; V: TRBV19; size: NA; CDR3: CASSSRVSMNTEAFF; DNA: TGTGCCAGTAGTAGCAGAGTTTCTATGAACACTGAAGCTTTCTTT
D: TRBD2; J: TRBJ2-1; V: TRBV30; size: NA; CDR3: CAWSVGTSYNEQFF; DNA: TGTGCCTGGAGTGTGGGGACTAGTTACAATGAGCAGTTCTTC
D: NA; J: TRBJ1-5; V: TRBV10-3; size: NA; CDR3: CAISDGNQPQHF; DNA: TGTGCCATCAGTGATGGGAATCAGCCCCAGCATTTT
D: NA; J: TRBJ2-1; V: TRBV18; size: NA; CDR3: CASSLSADNEQFF; DNA: TGTGCCAGCTCACTCTCCGCAGACAATGAGCAGTTCTTC
D: NA; J: TRBJ1-5; V: TRBV15; size: NA; CDR3: CATSRRGREGQPQHF; DNA: TGTGCCACCAGCAGAAGGGGCAGGGAGGGTCAGCCCCAGCATTTT
D: TRBD1; J: TRBJ2-7; V: TRBV6-6; size: NA; CDR3: CASSPGQGQYF; DNA: TGTGCCAGCAGTCCAGGACAGGGCCAGTACTTC
D: NA; J: TRBJ2-3; V: TRBV11-2; size: NA; CDR3: CASSVSGDTQYF; DNA: TGTGCCAGCAGCGTTAGCGGAGATACGCAGTATTTT
D: TRBD2; J: TRBJ2-1; V: TRBV14; size: NA; CDR3: CASSQGLLTEQFF; DNA: TGTGCCAGCAGCCAGGGACTACTTACTGAGCAGTTCTTC
D: TRBD1; J: TRBJ2-1; V: TRBV19; size: few; CDR3: CASGQATYNEQFF; DNA: TGTGCCAGCGGACAGGCTACCTACAATGAGCAGTTCTTC
D: NA; J: TRBJ2-3; V: TRBV14; size: NA; CDR3: CASSQERDFGLTDTQYF; DNA: TGTGCCAGCAGCCAAGAGCGGGACTTTGGTCTCACAGATACGCAGTATTTT
D: NA; J: TRBJ1-1; V: TRBV25-1; size: NA; CDR3: CASSEALGNTATEAFF; DNA: TGTGCCAGCAGTGAAGCGCTGGGGAACACGGCGACTGAAGCTTTCTTT
D: TRBD2; J: TRBJ2-1; V: TRBV9; size: NA; CDR3: CASSVAGGSYNEQFF; DNA: TGTGCCAGCAGCGTAGCGGGAGGGTCCTACAATGAGCAGTTCTTC